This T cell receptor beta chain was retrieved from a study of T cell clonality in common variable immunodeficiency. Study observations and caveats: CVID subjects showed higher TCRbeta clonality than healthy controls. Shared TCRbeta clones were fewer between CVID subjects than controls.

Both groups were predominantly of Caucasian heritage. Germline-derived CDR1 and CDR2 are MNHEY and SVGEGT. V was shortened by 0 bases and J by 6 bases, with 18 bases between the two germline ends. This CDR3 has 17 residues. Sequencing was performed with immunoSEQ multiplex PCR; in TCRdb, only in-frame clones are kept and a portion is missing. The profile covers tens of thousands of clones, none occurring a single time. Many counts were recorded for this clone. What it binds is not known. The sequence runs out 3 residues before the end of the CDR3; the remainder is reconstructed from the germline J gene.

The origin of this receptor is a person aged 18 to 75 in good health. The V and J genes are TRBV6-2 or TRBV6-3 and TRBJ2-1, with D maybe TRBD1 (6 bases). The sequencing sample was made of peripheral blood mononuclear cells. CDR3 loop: CASSYSTPGVVINEQFF. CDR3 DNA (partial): TGTGCCAGCAGTTACTCGACGCCAGGGGTAGTAATCAATGAG.